This T cell receptor beta chain stems from a study of T cell responses to AZD1222 COVID-19 vaccine. Whole-study findings and limits: Nearly half of the spike-specific TCRs reportedly recognize variant regions that carry no mutations. Possibly, clonal diversity was underestimated; donors were largely white British and included more females. Only a handful of individuals given AZD1222 were seropositive at baseline.

Libraries were prepared by immunoSEQ multiplex PCR; TCRdb keeps only in-frame clonotypes and omits some of them. The profile shows about 160,000 clones, approximately 90% of them singletons. This clone was detected a few times. The target antigen is unknown. Germline V gene sequence: CDR1 SGHVS, CDR2 FQNEAQ. V shed 1 base and J shed 5 bases, with 11 bases lying between them. The CDR3 length is 14 residues. The chain uses TRBV7-8 and TRBJ1-2; D perhaps matches TRBD1 (5 bases). The source is an adult in good health. The sequencing used peripheral blood, collected on day 0 of AZD1222 vaccination. CDR3 in DNA: TGTGCCAGCAGCTTAGATGTCAGGGCTTATGGCTACACCTTC. It translates to CASSLDVRAYGYTF.